This passage covers 14 T cell receptor beta chains from one sample sequenced in a study of T cell responses to AZD1222 COVID-19 vaccine. Using immunoSEQ multiplex PCR, the repertoire was profiled, and TCRdb retains in-frame clones only, with some absent. The sample shows 25,000 to 30,000 clones, about 93% of them seen only once. This sample comprised peripheral blood, obtained on day 0 of AZD1222 vaccination. All receptors derive from an adult in good health.

The V and J genes are TRBV12-2 and TRBJ2-3; TRBD1 is the table's D call, not checked against the DNA. TRBV12-2 is noted as a pseudogene. CDR3 length equals 18 residues. The CDR3: CASRLAWGTRGSADTQYF. The CDR3 nucleotides are TGTGCAAGTCGCTTAGCTTGGGGTACTAGGGGGTCCGCAGATACGCAGTATTTT.

The chain links TRBV19 to TRBJ1-2; maybe TRBD1 (6 bases). The CDR3 runs to 14 residues. CDR1 is LNHDA, CDR2 SQIVND, per germline (reference sequence). V was clipped by 7 bases and J by 4 bases, with 16 bases between them. The CDR3 loop is CASNSPGHVYGYTF. CDR3 DNA: TGTGCCAGTAACTCTCCGGGACACGTCTATGGCTACACCTTC.

This chain joins TRBV11-2 and TRBJ2-2; D is unclear. This CDR3 has 16 residues. Germline values: CDR1 SGHAT, CDR2 FQNNGV. V lost 5 bases and J lost 7, with 20 bases in between. The CDR3 loop reads CASSLSFPPTGGELFF. The CDR3 DNA reads as TGTGCCAGCAGCCTAAGCTTCCCCCCCACGGGCGGGGAGCTGTTTTTT.

This clone was seen only once. The CDR3 region is CASSLDPAENQPQHF. The CDR3 DNA follows: TGTGCCAGCAGCTTAGATCCGGCGGAAAATCAGCCCCAGCATTTT. The V and J genes are TRBV7-6 and TRBJ1-5; D uncertain. Trimming removed 1 base at V and 4 bases at J, with 11 bases between. The CDR3 consists of 15 residues. Germline CDR1 reads SGHVS; CDR2 reads FNYEAQ.

The chain combines TRBV18 with TRBJ2-7; 7 bases are a match to TRBD2. This CDR3 region has 15 residues. Germline CDR1 and CDR2: KGHSH and LQKENI. V gave up 5 bases and J gave up 6 bases; unmatched junction bases: 13. CDR3 DNA: TGTGCCAGCTCATTGACTAGCCCGGGTGGTGGCGAGCAGTACTTC. It specifies CASSLTSPGGGEQYF.

As DNA, the CDR3 is TGCGCCAGCAGCCCGACAGGCCGGGGGGCCAAAAACATTCAGTACTTC. The encoded protein is CASSPTGRGAKNIQYF. The chain employs TRBV4-1 and TRBJ2-4; D is possibly TRBD1 or TRBD2 (6 bases each). V was cut by 4 bases and J by 1 base, with 14 bases left in between. The CDR3 length is 16 residues. Per germline, CDR1 MGHRA and CDR2 YSYEKL.

The chain has TRBV13 and TRBJ2-4; D possibly matches TRBD1 or TRBD2 (5 bases each). CDR1 is PRHDT, CDR2 FYEKMQ, per germline (reference sequence). V was pared by 10 bases and J by 3 bases, with 10 bases between. The CDR3 sequence is 12 residues long. The CDR3 spells CAIRDGKNIQYF. In DNA form, the CDR3 reads TGTGCCATCCGGGACGGCAAAAACATTCAGTACTTC.

The chain carries TRBV7-9 and TRBJ2-2; 7 bases map to TRBD1. CDR1 is SEHNR and CDR2 is FQNEAQ in the germline V gene (reference sequence). The CDR3 is 15 amino acids. V shed 3 bases and J 7 bases; nucleotides not matched to a gene: 8. CDR3 sequence: CASSFVPGQLGELFF. CDR3 DNA sequence: TGTGCCAGCAGCTTCGTACCGGGACAGCTCGGGGAGCTGTTTTTT.

The CDR3 DNA follows: TGTGCCAGCAGCTTGGGGACGGTGGGAAACACCATATATTTT. Translated, it gives CASSLGTVGNTIYF. The V and J genes are TRBV5-6 and TRBJ1-3; D ambiguous. V was clipped by 0 bases and J by 4 bases, with 8 bases between them. Looked up from germline, CDR1 is SGHDT and CDR2 is YYEEEE. The CDR3 contains 14 residues.

This sequence joins TRBV29-1 and TRBJ1-5; D is undetermined. The germline CDR1 and CDR2 sequences are SQVTM and ANQGSEA. CDR3 length equals 13 residues. Trimming stripped 2 bases from V and 0 bases from J, with 5 bases between. The CDR3 nucleotides read TGCAGCGTTGAATTTGGTAGCAATCAGCCCCAGCATTTT. It specifies CSVEFGSNQPQHF.

The gene calls are TRBV14 and TRBJ2-3; 10 bases align to TRBD2. This CDR3 contains 16 residues. Trimming removed 2 bases from V and 1 base from J; junction bases left unmatched: 3. CDR1 and CDR2 (germline): SGHDN, FVKESK. The CDR3 region has the DNA TGTGCCAGCAGCCAACTAGCGGGGGTGCGCACAGATACGCAGTATTTT. Amino acid sequence: CASSQLAGVRTDTQYF.

The chain combines TRBV6-5 with TRBJ1-1; 9 bases line up with TRBD1. Germline CDR1 MNHEY, CDR2 SVGAGI. This CDR3 contains 14 residues. V trimming: 7 bases; J trimming: 4 bases; junction bases outside the gene matches: 7. The CDR3 DNA reads TGTGCCAGCAATACGGGACAGGGCCCCACTGAAGCTTTCTTT. Encoded protein: CASNTGQGPTEAFF.

The chain uses TRBV28 and TRBJ1-4; TRBD1 might be the D (5 bases). This CDR3 spans 14 amino acids. The ends were cut back, 5 bases at V and 0 bases at J, with 7 bases in the middle. Germline values: CDR1 MDHEN, CDR2 SYDVKM. Here the CDR3 DNA reads TGTGCCAGCAGTGTCAGGGCAACTAATGAAAAACTGTTTTTT. Residues: CASSVRATNEKLFF.

This chain links TRBV27 with TRBJ2-1; TRBD1 might be the D (6 bases). This CDR3 region has 15 residues. Trimming removed 6 bases at V and 7 bases at J, with 19 bases between. Germline lookup yields CDR1 MNHEY and CDR2 SMNVEV (reference sequence). The CDR3 coding sequence is TGTGCCAGCAGGGGGGTCCGGGACACGGGGAATGAGCAGTTCTTC. It encodes CASRGVRDTGNEQFF.